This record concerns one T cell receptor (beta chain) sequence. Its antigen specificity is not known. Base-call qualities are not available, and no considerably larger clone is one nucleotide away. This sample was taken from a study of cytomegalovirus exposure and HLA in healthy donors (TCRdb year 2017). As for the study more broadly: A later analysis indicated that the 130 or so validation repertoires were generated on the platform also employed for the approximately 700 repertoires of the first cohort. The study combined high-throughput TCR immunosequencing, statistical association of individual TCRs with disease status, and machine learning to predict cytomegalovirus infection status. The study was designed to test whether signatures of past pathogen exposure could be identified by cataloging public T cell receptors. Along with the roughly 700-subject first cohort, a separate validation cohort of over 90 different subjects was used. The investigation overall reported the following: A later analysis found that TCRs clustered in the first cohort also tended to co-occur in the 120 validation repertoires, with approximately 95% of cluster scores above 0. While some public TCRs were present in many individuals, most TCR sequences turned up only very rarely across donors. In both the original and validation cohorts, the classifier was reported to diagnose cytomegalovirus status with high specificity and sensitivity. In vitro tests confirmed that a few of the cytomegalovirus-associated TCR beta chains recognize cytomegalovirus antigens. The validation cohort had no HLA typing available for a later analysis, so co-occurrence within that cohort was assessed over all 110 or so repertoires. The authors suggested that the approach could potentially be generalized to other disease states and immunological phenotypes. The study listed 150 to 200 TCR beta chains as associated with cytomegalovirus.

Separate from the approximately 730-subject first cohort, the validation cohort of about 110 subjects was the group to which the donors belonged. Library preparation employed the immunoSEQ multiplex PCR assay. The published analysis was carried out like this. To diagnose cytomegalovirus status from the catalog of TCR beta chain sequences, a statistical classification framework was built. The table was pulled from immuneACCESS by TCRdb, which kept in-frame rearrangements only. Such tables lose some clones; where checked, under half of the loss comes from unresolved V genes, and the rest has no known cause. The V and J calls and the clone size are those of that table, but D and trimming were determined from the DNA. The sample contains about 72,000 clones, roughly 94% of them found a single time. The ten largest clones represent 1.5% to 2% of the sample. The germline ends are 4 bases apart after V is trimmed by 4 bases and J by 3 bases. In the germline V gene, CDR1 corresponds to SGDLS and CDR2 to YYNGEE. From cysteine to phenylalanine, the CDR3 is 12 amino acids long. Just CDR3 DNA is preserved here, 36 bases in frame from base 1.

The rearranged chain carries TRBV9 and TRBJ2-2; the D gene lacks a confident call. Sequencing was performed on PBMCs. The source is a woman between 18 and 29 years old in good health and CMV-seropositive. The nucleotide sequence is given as TGTGCCAGCAGCCTTTACACCGGGGAGCTGTTTTTT. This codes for CASSLYTGELFF. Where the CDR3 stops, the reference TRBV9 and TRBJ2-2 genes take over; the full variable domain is DSGVTQTPKHLITATGQRVTLRCSPRSGDLSVYWYQQSLDQGLQFLIQYYNGEERAKGNILERFSAQQFPDLHSELNLSSLELGDSALYFCASSLYTGELFFGEGSRLTVL.